The next 27 T cell receptor beta chains were all read from a single sample in a study of blood T cell repertoires in COVID-19. TCRdb's copy holds only in-frame clones and misses some; the assay was immunoSEQ multiplex PCR. The profile covers more than 150,000 clones, with 70% to 90% appearing a single time and roughly 20% taken by the ten largest. Sequenced sample: peripheral blood. Receptor source: a man between 65 and 85 years old with active or convalescent COVID-19.

V is TRBV28 and J is TRBJ1-2, with 9 bases lining up with TRBD1. CDR1 MDHEN and CDR2 SYDVKM come from the germline V gene. The CDR3 loop spans 13 amino acids. J lost 8 bases, V lost 4 bases, and 5 bases had no gene match. The CDR3 here is CASSWNRGRGYTF. The CDR3 DNA reads as TGTGCCAGCAGTTGGAACAGGGGGCGAGGCTACACCTTC.

The rearrangement uses TRBV7-9 and TRBJ2-7, with 11 positions matching TRBD1. There are 14 residues in the CDR3. Germline V gene sequence: CDR1 SEHNR, CDR2 FQNEAQ (reference sequence). J lost 6 bases, V lost 2 bases, and 3 bases had no gene match. The CDR3 region is CASSLHGTGGEQYF. The CDR3 region has the DNA TGTGCCAGCAGCTTACATGGGACAGGGGGCGAGCAGTACTTC.

Only one count was recorded for this clone. The gene calls are TRBV11-3 and TRBJ1-1; D unresolved. Trimming took 0 bases from V and 1 from J, leaving 9 bases between them. In germline, CDR1 is SGHNT, CDR2 YENEEA. The CDR3 sequence is 15 residues long. In DNA form, the CDR3 reads TGTGCCAGCAGCTTAGACGCCAGGAAGAACACTGAAGCTTTCTTT. It is translated as CASSLDARKNTEAFF.

The genes are TRBV5-1 and TRBJ1-2; D gene uncertain. CDR3 length: 13 residues. In germline, CDR1 is SGHRS, CDR2 YFSETQ. V dropped 0 bases and J dropped 9 bases, with 12 bases sitting between them. In DNA, the CDR3 is TGCGCCAGCAGCTTGGGAGGCCCCTCTAGCTACACCTTC. Its protein product is CASSLGGPSSYTF.

The gene calls are TRBV27 and TRBJ1-5; D gene ambiguous. V was cut by 2 bases and J by 5 bases, with 7 bases left in between. CDR3 length: 13 amino acids. Germline assignment: CDR1 MNHEY and CDR2 SMNVEV (reference sequence). In DNA, the CDR3 is TGTGCCAGCAGTTTAAGGGAGCATCAGCCCCAGCATTTT. This encodes CASSLREHQPQHF.

The V gene is TRBV5-1, the J gene TRBJ1-1, with a tentative D call TRBD1 (5 bases). The germline gives CDR1 SGHRS, CDR2 YFSETQ. Trimming pared 4 bases from V and 0 bases from J, leaving 10 bases between. CDR3 size: 14 residues. CDR3 loop: CASSRLTVNTEAFF. In DNA form, the CDR3 reads TGCGCCAGCAGCCGATTGACAGTGAACACTGAAGCTTTCTTT.

V and J are TRBV10-2 and TRBJ2-7, with a weak D call TRBD2 (7 bases). V dropped 10 bases and J dropped 0 bases, with 16 bases sitting between them. This CDR3 is built from 14 residues. The germline V gene encodes CDR1 WSHSY and CDR2 SAAADI. The CDR3 loop is CATKGGQSSYEQYF. As DNA, the CDR3 is TGCGCCACCAAGGGGGGGCAAAGCTCCTACGAGCAGTACTTC.

The rearrangement joins TRBV15 to TRBJ1-1; possibly TRBD1 for D (6 bases). Trimming left V 3 bases short and J 1 base short, with 6 bases between. The CDR3 spans 13 residues. The V gene's germline CDR1 is LNHNV and CDR2 YYDKDF (reference sequence). Here the CDR3 reads CATSRTGNTEAFF. CDR3 bases: TGTGCCACCAGCAGGACAGGGAACACTGAAGCTTTCTTT.

Only one count was recorded for this clone. The chain employs TRBV5-1 and TRBJ2-1; 11 nucleotides match TRBD1. The trim removed 4 bases at V and 6 bases at J, leaving 6 bases unmatched. The CDR3 loop spans 15 amino acids. Germline V gene sequence: CDR1 SGHRS, CDR2 YFSETQ. The chain's CDR3 is CASSRGQGVVNEQFF. As DNA, the CDR3 is TGCGCCAGCAGCAGGGGACAGGGGGTGGTCAATGAGCAGTTCTTC.

The chain carries TRBV4-2 and TRBJ1-5; 7 bases match TRBD1. V lost 3 bases and J lost 5; bases outside the gene matches: 16. Germline V gene lookup returns CDR1 LGHNA and CDR2 YNFKEQ. This CDR3 is built from 18 residues. The CDR3 region has the DNA TGTGCCAGCAGCCACCCCCCGGGGGTGACAGGGTTGTATCAGCCCCAGCATTTT. It specifies CASSHPPGVTGLYQPQHF.

CDR3 region: CASSPTSGSHEQFF. In nucleotides, the CDR3 is TGTGCCAGCTCACCAACTAGCGGGAGCCATGAGCAGTTCTTC. The chain uses TRBV18 and TRBJ2-1; 11 bases fit TRBD2. The CDR3 has 14 residues. Losses at the gene ends were 2 bases for V and 8 bases for J; bases not matched to a gene: 2. CDR1 and CDR2 (germline): KGHSH, LQKENI.

This clone has just a few counts. The genes are TRBV5-1 and TRBJ1-2; no clear D gene. The germline V gene encodes CDR1 SGHRS and CDR2 YFSETQ. The CDR3 covers 14 residues. The V end lost 0 bases, the J end lost 5 bases, and 11 bases lay between the germline ends. As DNA, the CDR3 is TGCGCCAGCAGCTTGGCGGGGTCAGTTTATGGCTACACCTTC. Translated, it gives CASSLAGSVYGYTF. Looking up the rest from reference TRBV5-1 and TRBJ1-2 gives the full variable domain: KAGVTQTPRYLIKTRGQQVTLSCSPISGHRSVSWYQQTPGQGLQFLFEYFSETQRNKGNFPGRFSGRQFSNSRSEMNVSTLELGDSALYLCASSLAGSVYGYTFGSGTRLTVV.

This clone was recorded only once. CDR3 sequence: CASSIGGGSMNTEAFF. The DNA of the CDR3 is TGTGCCAGTAGTATCGGCGGCGGCTCTATGAACACTGAAGCTTTCTTT. The rearrangement uses TRBV19 and TRBJ1-1; D is unclear. Trimming pared 3 bases from V and 0 bases from J, leaving 14 bases between. CDR3 length: 16 residues. Germline-derived CDR1 and CDR2 are LNHDA and SQIVND (reference sequence).

DNA of the CDR3: TGTGCCAGTACCCGGGACTCGACCTCCTACGAGCAGTACTTC. Translated, it gives CASTRDSTSYEQYF. The chain joins TRBV19 to TRBJ2-7, with D possibly TRBD2 on 6 matching bases. This CDR3 contains 14 residues. Germline lookup yields CDR1 LNHDA and CDR2 SQIVND (reference sequence). The V end was cut by 7 bases, the J end by 0 bases, with 13 bases between.

This chain connects TRBV27 to TRBJ2-1; 8 positions agree with TRBD2. The CDR3 runs to 17 residues. V was pared by 5 bases and J by 0 bases, with 9 bases of the junction left unmatched. Germline CDR1 reads MNHEY; CDR2 reads SMNVEV (reference sequence). CDR3 amino acids: CASSLWTSPNSYNEQFF. DNA of the CDR3: TGTGCCAGCAGTCTATGGACTAGCCCGAACTCCTACAATGAGCAGTTCTTC.

This clone was found a few times. The chain employs TRBV19 and TRBJ1-5; 7 bases match TRBD1. Germline CDR1 and CDR2: LNHDA and SQIVND (reference sequence). V lost 10 bases to trimming and J lost 7 bases; unmatched junction nucleotides: 10. This CDR3 has 13 residues. CDR3 sequence: CATHGRGRQPQHF. The CDR3 nucleotides read TGTGCCACCCACGGGAGGGGGCGGCAGCCCCAGCATTTT.

The table lists this clone with a few counts. The chain employs TRBV19 and TRBJ1-3; 11 bases are a match to TRBD1. J was trimmed by 3 bases and V by 4 bases; bases with no gene match: 2. Per germline, CDR1 LNHDA and CDR2 SQIVND (reference sequence). The CDR3 is 15 amino acids. The CDR3 here is CASSTDRGLGNTIYF. The CDR3 nucleotides read TGTGCCAGTAGTACGGACAGGGGGCTTGGAAACACCATATATTTT.

This clone has a single count. The chain couples TRBV7-8 to TRBJ1-2, with D hard to call. The CDR3 has 15 amino acids. Per the germline V gene, CDR1 is SGHVS and CDR2 is FQNEAQ. V lost 1 base and J lost 4, with 13 bases in between. The CDR3 sequence is CASSLGPGSSYGYTF. The CDR3 nucleotides read TGTGCCAGCAGCTTAGGACCAGGCTCTTCCTATGGCTACACCTTC.

The chain employs TRBV2 and TRBJ1-5, with a possible D match to TRBD1 (6 bases). This CDR3 contains 15 residues. V lost 4 bases and J 6 bases, leaving 16 bases between the germline ends. Germline lookup yields CDR1 SNHLY and CDR2 FYNNEI. The CDR3 DNA sequence: TGTGCCAGCAGTGCACAGGGCGGGTTACGTCAGCCCCAGCATTTT. Its translation: CASSAQGGLRQPQHF.

The chain carries TRBV5-1 and TRBJ2-2; D remains ambiguous. Germline V gene lookup returns CDR1 SGHRS and CDR2 YFSETQ. Trimming took off 4 bases at V and 1 base at J, with 14 bases between the two ends. CDR3 length: 16 amino acids. The CDR3 nucleotides read TGCGCCAGCAGCCCCTCCCTGTCAGGGAACACCGGGGAGCTGTTTTTT. This gives the protein CASSPSLSGNTGELFF.

The chain joins TRBV7-3 to TRBJ2-7; 7 nucleotides agree with TRBD1. The CDR3 is made up of 15 amino acids. Germline V gene data show CDR1 as SGHTA and CDR2 as FQGTGA. V shed 5 bases and J 2 bases; nucleotides not matched to a gene: 9. The CDR3 region has the DNA TGTGCCAGCAGCCCGGACAGGAGTAGAACCTACGAGCAGTACTTC. This encodes CASSPDRSRTYEQYF.

The V call is TRBV18, the J call TRBJ2-1, with D possibly TRBD2 on 6 matching bases. V lost 3 bases, J lost 5 bases, and 14 bases lay in between. CDR3 size: 15 residues. Germline-derived CDR1 and CDR2 are KGHSH and LQKENI. The CDR3: CASSPPRTTHNEQFF. CDR3 bases: TGTGCCAGCTCACCTCCACGGACTACCCACAATGAGCAGTTCTTC.

This chain connects TRBV6-5 to TRBJ2-7; TRBD1 is a possible D gene (5 bases). The CDR3 sequence is 15 residues long. V was trimmed by 5 bases and J by 0 bases, leaving 14 bases between them. CDR1 and CDR2 from the germline V gene are MNHEY and SVGAGI. The CDR3 is CASSPTAISSYEQYF. Written as DNA, the CDR3 is TGTGCCAGCAGTCCGACAGCTATAAGCTCCTACGAGCAGTACTTC.

J is TRBJ1-5 and V is TRBV6-5; TRBD1 aligns across 7 bases. Germline CDR1 MNHEY, CDR2 SVGAGI. The CDR3 totals 15 residues. Trimming cost V 6 bases and J 1 base; bases outside gene matches: 6. In nucleotides, the CDR3 is TGTGCCAGCAGCCTGACAGGGTTAAGCAATCAGCCCCAGCATTTT. The encoded protein is CASSLTGLSNQPQHF.

This sequence joins TRBV30 and TRBJ1-5, with no clear D. Trimming took 1 base from V and 5 from J, leaving 9 bases between them. The CDR3 totals 13 residues. Germline CDR1 is GTSNPN and CDR2 is SVGIG (reference sequence). The CDR3 loop reads CAWSAQRDQPQHF. CDR3 sequence (DNA): TGTGCCTGGAGTGCCCAGAGGGATCAGCCCCAGCATTTT.

The gene calls are TRBV28 and TRBJ2-6; the D gene is possibly TRBD1 (6 bases). This CDR3 contains 16 residues. The V gene lost 4 bases and the J gene lost 2 bases, with 12 bases spanning the gap. Germline loops: CDR1 MDHEN, CDR2 SYDVKM. The CDR3 is CASSSPGQPGANVLTF. The CDR3 DNA sequence: TGTGCCAGCAGTTCCCCTGGACAGCCTGGGGCCAACGTCCTGACTTTC.

The chain carries TRBV12-5 and TRBJ2-5; maybe TRBD1 (6 bases). CDR1 LGHNT and CDR2 FRNRAP come from the germline V gene. Trimming pared 4 bases from V and 6 bases from J, leaving 15 bases between. This CDR3 spans 14 amino acids. In DNA form, the CDR3 reads TGTGCTAGTGGTTGGGGACAAGGGGAACAGACCCAGTACTTC. Translation gives CASGWGQGEQTQYF.